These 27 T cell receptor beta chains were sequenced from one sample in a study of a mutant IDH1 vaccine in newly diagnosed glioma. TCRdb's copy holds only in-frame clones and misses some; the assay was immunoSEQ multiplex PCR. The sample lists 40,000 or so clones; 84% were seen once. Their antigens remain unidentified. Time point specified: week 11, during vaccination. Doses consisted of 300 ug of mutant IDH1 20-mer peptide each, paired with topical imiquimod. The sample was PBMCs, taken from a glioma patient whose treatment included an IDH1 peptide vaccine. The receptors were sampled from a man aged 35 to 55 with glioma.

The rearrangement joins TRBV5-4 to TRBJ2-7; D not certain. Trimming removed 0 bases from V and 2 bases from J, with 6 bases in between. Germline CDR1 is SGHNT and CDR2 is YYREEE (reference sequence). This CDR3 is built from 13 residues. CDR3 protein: CASSLERTYEQYF. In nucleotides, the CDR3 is TGTGCCAGCAGCTTGGAACGAACCTACGAGCAGTACTTC.

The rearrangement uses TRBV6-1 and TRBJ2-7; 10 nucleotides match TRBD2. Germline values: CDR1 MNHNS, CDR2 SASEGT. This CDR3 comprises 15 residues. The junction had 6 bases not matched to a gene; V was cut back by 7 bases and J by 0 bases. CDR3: CASTPTSGTSYEQYF. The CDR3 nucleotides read TGTGCCAGCACGCCAACTAGCGGGACCTCCTACGAGCAGTACTTC.

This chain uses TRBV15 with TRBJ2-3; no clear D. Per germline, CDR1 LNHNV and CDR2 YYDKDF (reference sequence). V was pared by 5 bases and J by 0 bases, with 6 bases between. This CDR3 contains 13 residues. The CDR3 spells CATSRASTDTQYF. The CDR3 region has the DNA TGTGCCACCAGCCGGGCCAGCACAGATACGCAGTATTTT. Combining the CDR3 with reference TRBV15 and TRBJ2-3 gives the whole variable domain DAMVIQNPRYQVTQFGKPVTLSCSQTLNHNVMYWYQQKSSQAPKLLFHYYDKDFNNEADTPDNFQSRRPNTSFCFLDIRSPGLGDTAMYLCATSRASTDTQYFGPGTRLTVL.

CDR3 protein: CASSPGTSVPYEQYF. The CDR3 DNA sequence: TGTGCCAGTAGTCCAGGGACTAGCGTTCCCTACGAGCAGTACTTC. The rearrangement joins TRBV19 to TRBJ2-7; 10 nucleotides align to TRBD2. Germline V gene data show CDR1 as LNHDA and CDR2 as SQIVND (reference sequence). Unmatched junction bases numbered 6, after V lost 5 bases and J lost 2 bases. This CDR3 is built from 15 residues.

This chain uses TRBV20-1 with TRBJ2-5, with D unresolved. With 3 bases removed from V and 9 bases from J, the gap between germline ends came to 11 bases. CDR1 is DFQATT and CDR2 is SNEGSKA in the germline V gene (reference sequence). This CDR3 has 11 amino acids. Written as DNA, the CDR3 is TGCAGTGCTAGGGGTCCTACGGCCCAGTACTTC. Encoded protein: CSARGPTAQYF.

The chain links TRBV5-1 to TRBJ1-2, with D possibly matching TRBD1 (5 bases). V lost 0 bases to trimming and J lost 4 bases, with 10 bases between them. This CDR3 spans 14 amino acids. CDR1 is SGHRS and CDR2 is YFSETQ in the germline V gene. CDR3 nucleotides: TGCGCCAGCAGCTTGGAAGGGGCCATCTATGGCTACACCTTC. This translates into CASSLEGAIYGYTF.

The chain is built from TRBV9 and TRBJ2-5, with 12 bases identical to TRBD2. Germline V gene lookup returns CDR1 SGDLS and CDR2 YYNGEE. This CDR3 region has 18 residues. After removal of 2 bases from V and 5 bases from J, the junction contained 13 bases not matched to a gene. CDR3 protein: CASSVGQTSGRNWETQYF. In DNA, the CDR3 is TGTGCCAGCAGCGTTGGGCAGACTAGCGGGAGAAACTGGGAGACCCAGTACTTC. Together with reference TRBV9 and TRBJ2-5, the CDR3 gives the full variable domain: DSGVTQTPKHLITATGQRVTLRCSPRSGDLSVYWYQQSLDQGLQFLIQYYNGEERAKGNILERFSAQQFPDLHSELNLSSLELGDSALYFCASSVGQTSGRNWETQYFGPGTRLLVL.

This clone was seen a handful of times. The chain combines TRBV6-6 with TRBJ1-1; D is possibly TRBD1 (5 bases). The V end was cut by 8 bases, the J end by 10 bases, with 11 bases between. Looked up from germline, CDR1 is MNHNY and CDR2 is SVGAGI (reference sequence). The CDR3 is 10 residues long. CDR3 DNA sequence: TGTGCCAGCCGGCAGGGCGTAGCTTTCTTT. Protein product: CASRQGVAFF.

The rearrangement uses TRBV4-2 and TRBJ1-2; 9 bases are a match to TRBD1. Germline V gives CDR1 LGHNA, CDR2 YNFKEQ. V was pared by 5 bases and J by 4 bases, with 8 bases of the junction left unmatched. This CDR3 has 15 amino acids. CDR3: CASSTRTGESYGYTF. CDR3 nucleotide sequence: TGTGCCAGCAGCACCCGGACAGGGGAAAGCTATGGCTACACCTTC.

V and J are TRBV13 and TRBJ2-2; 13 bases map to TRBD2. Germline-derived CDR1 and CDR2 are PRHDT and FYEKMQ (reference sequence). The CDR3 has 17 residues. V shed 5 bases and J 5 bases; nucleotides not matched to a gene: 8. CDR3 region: CASSPLTSGRRTGELFF. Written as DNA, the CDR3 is TGTGCCAGCAGCCCTTTGACTAGCGGGAGGCGAACCGGGGAGCTGTTTTTT.

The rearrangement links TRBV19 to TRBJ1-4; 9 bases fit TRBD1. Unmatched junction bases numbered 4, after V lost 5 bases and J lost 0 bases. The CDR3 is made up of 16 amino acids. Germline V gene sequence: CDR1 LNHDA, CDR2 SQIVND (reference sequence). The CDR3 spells CASSFRTGATNEKLFF. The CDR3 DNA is TGTGCCAGTAGTTTCCGGACAGGGGCAACTAATGAAAAACTGTTTTTT. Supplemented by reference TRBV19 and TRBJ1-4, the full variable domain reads DGGITQSPKYLFRKEGQNVTLSCEQNLNHDAMYWYRQDPGQGLRLIYYSQIVNDFQKGDIAEGYSVSREKKESFPLTVTSAQKNPTAFYLCASSFRTGATNEKLFFGSGTQLSVL.

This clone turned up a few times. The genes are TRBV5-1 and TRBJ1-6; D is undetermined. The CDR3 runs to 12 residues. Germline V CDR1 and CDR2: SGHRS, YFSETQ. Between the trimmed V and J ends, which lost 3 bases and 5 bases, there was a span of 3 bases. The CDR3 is CASSSNNSPLHF. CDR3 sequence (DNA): TGCGCCAGCAGCTCGAATAATTCACCCCTCCACTTT.

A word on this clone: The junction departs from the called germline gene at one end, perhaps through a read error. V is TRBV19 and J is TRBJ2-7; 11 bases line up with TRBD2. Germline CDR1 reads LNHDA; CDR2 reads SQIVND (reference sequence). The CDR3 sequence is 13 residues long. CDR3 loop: CATSSGRALEQYF. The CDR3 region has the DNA TGTGCCACTAGTAGCGGGAGGGCCCTCGAGCAGTACTTC. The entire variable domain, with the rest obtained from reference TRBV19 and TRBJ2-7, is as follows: DGGITQSPKYLFRKEGQNVTLSCEQNLNHDAMYWYRQDPGQGLRLIYYSQIVNDFQKGDIAEGYSVSREKKESFPLTVTSAQKNPTAFYLCATSSGRALEQYFGPGTRLTVT.

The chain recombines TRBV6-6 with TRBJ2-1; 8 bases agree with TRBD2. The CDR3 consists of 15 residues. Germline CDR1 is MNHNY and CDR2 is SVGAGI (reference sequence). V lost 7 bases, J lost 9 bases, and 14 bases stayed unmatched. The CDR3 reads CASTAYGRAVTEQFF. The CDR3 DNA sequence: TGTGCCAGCACCGCTTACGGGAGGGCCGTTACTGAGCAGTTCTTC.

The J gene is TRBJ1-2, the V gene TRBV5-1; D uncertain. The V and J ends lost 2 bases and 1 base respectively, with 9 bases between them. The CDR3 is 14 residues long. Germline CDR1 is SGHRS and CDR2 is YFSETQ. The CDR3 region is CASSFGPYNYGYTF. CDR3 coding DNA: TGCGCCAGCAGCTTTGGACCCTATAACTATGGCTACACCTTC.

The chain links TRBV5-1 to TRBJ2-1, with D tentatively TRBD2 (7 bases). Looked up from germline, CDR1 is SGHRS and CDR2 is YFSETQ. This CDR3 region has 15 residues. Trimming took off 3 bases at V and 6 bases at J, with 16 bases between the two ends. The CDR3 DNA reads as TGCGCCAGCAGCTGGGGCGGGGGCTCGATCAATGAGCAGTTCTTC. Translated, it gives CASSWGGGSINEQFF.

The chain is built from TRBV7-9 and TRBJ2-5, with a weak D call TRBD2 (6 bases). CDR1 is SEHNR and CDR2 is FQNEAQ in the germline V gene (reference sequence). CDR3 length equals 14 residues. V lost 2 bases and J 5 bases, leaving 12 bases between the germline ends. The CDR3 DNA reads TGTGCCAGCAGCTTAAAGGGACTCTTCGAGACCCAGTACTTC. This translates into CASSLKGLFETQYF.

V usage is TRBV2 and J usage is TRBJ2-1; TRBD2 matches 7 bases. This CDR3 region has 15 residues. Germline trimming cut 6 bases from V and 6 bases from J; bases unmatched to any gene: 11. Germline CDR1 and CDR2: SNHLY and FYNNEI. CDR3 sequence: CASRSREGSGNEQFF. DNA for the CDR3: TGTGCCAGCAGGAGCAGGGAGGGCTCGGGCAATGAGCAGTTCTTC.

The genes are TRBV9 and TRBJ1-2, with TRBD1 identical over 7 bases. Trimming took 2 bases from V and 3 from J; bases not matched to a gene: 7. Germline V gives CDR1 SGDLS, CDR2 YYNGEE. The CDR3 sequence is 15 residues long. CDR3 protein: CASSVTVDRDYGYTF. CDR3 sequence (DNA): TGTGCCAGCAGCGTTACAGTCGACAGGGACTATGGCTACACCTTC.

The CDR3 nucleotides read TGTGCCACCAGCAGCCTCGAGGGGCTAGACGAGCAGTACTTC. Its protein product is CATSSLEGLDEQYF. V usage is TRBV15 and J usage is TRBJ2-7; D assignment may be TRBD1 or TRBD2 (5 bases each). This CDR3 region has 14 residues. V was cut by 3 bases and J by 5 bases, with 14 bases left in between. Germline CDR1 reads LNHNV; CDR2 reads YYDKDF (reference sequence).

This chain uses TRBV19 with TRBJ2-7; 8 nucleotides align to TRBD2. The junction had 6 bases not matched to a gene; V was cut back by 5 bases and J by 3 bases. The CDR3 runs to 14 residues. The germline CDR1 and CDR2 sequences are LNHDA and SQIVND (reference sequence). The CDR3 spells CASSPAGGGYEQYF. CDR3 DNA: TGTGCCAGTAGTCCCGCCGGGGGGGGCTACGAGCAGTACTTC.

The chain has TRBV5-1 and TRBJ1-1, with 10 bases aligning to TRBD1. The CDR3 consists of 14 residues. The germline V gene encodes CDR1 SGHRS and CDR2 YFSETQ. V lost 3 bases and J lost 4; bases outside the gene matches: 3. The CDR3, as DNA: TGCGCCAGCAGCTCGGACAGGGGGATCACTGAAGCTTTCTTT. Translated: CASSSDRGITEAFF.

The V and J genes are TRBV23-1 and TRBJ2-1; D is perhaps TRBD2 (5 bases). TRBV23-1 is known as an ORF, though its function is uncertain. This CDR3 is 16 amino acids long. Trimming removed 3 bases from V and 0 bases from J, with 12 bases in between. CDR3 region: CASSQRTFSSYNEQFF. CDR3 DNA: TGCGCCAGCAGTCAGAGGACTTTCAGCTCCTACAATGAGCAGTTCTTC.

The CDR3 protein is CASSLDGGSTDTQYF. The CDR3 coding sequence is TGTGCCAGCAGCTTAGATGGCGGGAGCACAGATACGCAGTATTTT. This chain links TRBV7-2 with TRBJ2-3; tentative D call: TRBD2 (5 bases). The CDR3 length is 15 residues. The germline gives CDR1 SGHTA, CDR2 FQGNSA. V lost 1 base and J lost 0, with 8 bases in between.

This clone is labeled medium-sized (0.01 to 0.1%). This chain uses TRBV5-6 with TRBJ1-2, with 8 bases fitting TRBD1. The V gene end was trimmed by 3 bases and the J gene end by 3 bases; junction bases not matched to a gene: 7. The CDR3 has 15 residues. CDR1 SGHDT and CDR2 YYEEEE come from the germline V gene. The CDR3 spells CASSSTGAGHYGYTF. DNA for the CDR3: TGTGCCAGCAGCTCGACAGGGGCAGGACACTATGGCTACACCTTC.

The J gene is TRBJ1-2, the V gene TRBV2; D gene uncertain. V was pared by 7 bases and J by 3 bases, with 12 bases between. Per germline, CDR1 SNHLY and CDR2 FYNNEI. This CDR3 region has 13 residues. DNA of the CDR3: TGTGCCAGCACCCCCGGGAGGGACTATGGCTACACCTTC. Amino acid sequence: CASTPGRDYGYTF.

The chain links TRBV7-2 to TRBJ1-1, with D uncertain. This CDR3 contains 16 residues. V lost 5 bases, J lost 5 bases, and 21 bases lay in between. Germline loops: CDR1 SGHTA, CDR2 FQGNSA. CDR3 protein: CASSLGLRVADTEAFF. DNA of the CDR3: TGTGCCAGCAGCCTAGGGCTGAGGGTGGCGGATACTGAAGCTTTCTTT.